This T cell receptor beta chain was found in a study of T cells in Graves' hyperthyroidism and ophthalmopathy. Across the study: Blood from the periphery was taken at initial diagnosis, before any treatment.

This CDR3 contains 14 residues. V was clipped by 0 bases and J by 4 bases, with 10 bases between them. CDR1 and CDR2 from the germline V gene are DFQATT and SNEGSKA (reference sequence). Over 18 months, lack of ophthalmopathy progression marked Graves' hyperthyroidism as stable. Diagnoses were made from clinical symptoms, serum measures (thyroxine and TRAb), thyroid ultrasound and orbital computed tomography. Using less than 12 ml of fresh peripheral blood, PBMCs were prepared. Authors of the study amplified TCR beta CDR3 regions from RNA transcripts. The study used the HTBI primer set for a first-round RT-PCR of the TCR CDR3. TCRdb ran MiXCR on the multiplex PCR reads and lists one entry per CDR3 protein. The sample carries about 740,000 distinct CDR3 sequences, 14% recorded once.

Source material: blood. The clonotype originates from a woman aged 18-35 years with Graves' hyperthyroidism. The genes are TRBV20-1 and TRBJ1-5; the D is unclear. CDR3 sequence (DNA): TGCAGTGCTAGAGATGGTAAAGGGAATCAGCCCCAGCATTTT. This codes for CSARDGKGNQPQHF.